One and the same sample provided the 20 T cell receptor beta chains below, sequenced in a study of shared clonotypes between healthy human individuals (dated by TCRdb to 2018 to 2021). Preparation of the library involved the immunoSEQ multiplex PCR assay. The table was pulled from immuneACCESS by TCRdb, which kept in-frame rearrangements only. Such tables lose some clones; where checked, under half of the loss comes from unresolved V genes, and the rest has no known cause. The sample yields a few million clones; more than 85% were counted once. Under 0.45% of the sample is held by the ten biggest clonotypes. The material sequenced was naive CD4+ T cells from PBMCs. The intended sense of this specimen's cell subset or site label: CD45RA+ positively selected. The receptors come from a man younger than 35 in good health. Some clones in this sample may be carry-over from other donors' samples.

This sequence joins TRBV9 and TRBJ2-3; 9 bases map to TRBD2. Germline trimming cut 0 bases from V and 6 bases from J; bases unmatched to any gene: 8. The length of the CDR3 is 16 residues. Germline V gene lookup returns CDR1 SGDLS and CDR2 YYNGEE. This CDR3 reads CASSVVVGGRVDTQYF. CDR3 nucleotide sequence: TGTGCCAGCAGCGTAGTCGTCGGCGGGAGGGTGGATACGCAGTATTTT.

The chain links TRBV6-5 to TRBJ2-2, with D possibly TRBD2 on 7 matching bases. CDR1 and CDR2 (germline): MNHEY, SVGAGI. V was cut by 5 bases and J by 6 bases, with 13 bases left in between. The CDR3 is 14 residues long. The CDR3 loop reads CASSRRGGPGELFF. The CDR3 DNA follows: TGTGCCAGCAGTAGAAGGGGGGGCCCCGGGGAGCTGTTTTTT.

The chain couples TRBV7-3 to TRBJ2-3, with D unclear. Germline V gene sequence: CDR1 SGHTA, CDR2 FQGTGA. CDR3 length: 13 residues. Trimming stripped 4 bases from V and 4 bases from J, with 9 bases between. The CDR3 sequence: CASSSPNADTQYF. The CDR3 nucleotides are TGTGCCAGCAGCTCCCCGAATGCAGATACGCAGTATTTT.

The chain joins TRBV19 to TRBJ2-3; 11 nucleotides line up with TRBD2. Losses at the gene ends were 10 bases for V and 4 bases for J; bases not matched to a gene: 7. The length of the CDR3 is 14 residues. The germline CDR1 and CDR2 sequences are LNHDA and SQIVND (reference sequence). CDR3 amino acids: CATSRLAGSDTQYF. CDR3 bases: TGTGCCACCTCGAGACTAGCGGGATCAGATACGCAGTATTTT.

With regard to this clone: Other DNA variants within this sample encode the same CDR3. The chain recombines TRBV7-2 with TRBJ1-5; no reliable D call. Trimming removed 1 base at V and 6 bases at J, with 10 bases between. The CDR3 is 14 residues long. Germline CDR1 and CDR2: SGHTA and FQGNSA. CDR3 amino acids: CASSLDPAGQPQHF. The CDR3 DNA follows: TGTGCCAGCAGCTTAGATCCGGCCGGTCAGCCCCAGCATTTT.

This clone came up once. The gene calls are TRBV18 and TRBJ1-4; D call uncertain. Germline CDR1 and CDR2: KGHSH and LQKENI. Trimming took off 0 bases at V and 8 bases at J, with 13 bases between the two ends. The CDR3 spans 15 residues. As DNA, the CDR3 is TGTGCCAGCTCACCACCGGAGGGCCGAGGGGAAAAACTGTTTTTT. Translation: CASSPPEGRGEKLFF.

V usage is TRBV5-4 and J usage is TRBJ2-7; D gene ambiguous. CDR1 and CDR2 (germline): SGHNT, YYREEE (reference sequence). Trimming took off 4 bases at V and 5 bases at J, with 19 bases between the two ends. The CDR3 length is 15 residues. The CDR3 sequence is CASSPRTRQSDEQYF. The CDR3 nucleotides read TGTGCCAGCAGCCCGAGGACGCGTCAGAGCGACGAGCAGTACTTC.

This clone was observed once. The chain couples TRBV5-5 to TRBJ2-3, with TRBD1 as a possible D gene (5 bases). Trimming stripped 5 bases from V and 0 bases from J, with 13 bases between. In germline, CDR1 is SGHKS, CDR2 YYEKEE (reference sequence). The CDR3 sequence is 15 residues long. The CDR3 DNA reads TGTGCCAGCAGAATGACAGCTACTAGCACAGATACGCAGTATTTT. Its protein product is CASRMTATSTDTQYF.

This rearrangement joins TRBV9 to TRBJ2-7; 8 bases align to TRBD1. J gave up 3 bases and V 4 bases, and 9 bases lay outside the gene matches. This CDR3 has 15 amino acids. Germline assignment: CDR1 SGDLS and CDR2 YYNGEE. Here the CDR3 reads CASSPTQDRDYEQYF. CDR3 nucleotides: TGTGCCAGCAGCCCCACCCAGGACAGGGACTACGAGCAGTACTTC.

The chain has TRBV4-1 and TRBJ2-7; 10 positions agree with TRBD2. Germline CDR1 MGHRA, CDR2 YSYEKL. Unmatched junction bases numbered 6, after V lost 0 bases and J lost 1 base. The CDR3 length is 17 residues. In nucleotides, the CDR3 is TGCGCCAGCAGCCAAGACCCTGGACTAGCGGTTTCCTACGAGCAGTACTTC. It codes for CASSQDPGLAVSYEQYF.

The chain couples TRBV7-9 to TRBJ1-5; 10 nucleotides match TRBD1. Trimming at V came to 1 base and at J to 3 bases, leaving 6 bases not matched to a gene. The CDR3 is made up of 17 amino acids. Germline V gives CDR1 SEHNR, CDR2 FQNEAQ (reference sequence). CDR3 coding DNA: TGTGCCAGCAGCTTAGGTGGGACAGGGGCTTCCAATCAGCCCCAGCATTTT. As protein: CASSLGGTGASNQPQHF.

Note on this clone: Other nucleotide sequences in the sample specify the same CDR3. CDR3 in amino acids: CASSSVGGETQYF. CDR3 nucleotides: TGTGCCAGCAGCTCGGTCGGGGGGGAGACCCAGTACTTC. The chain uses TRBV9 and TRBJ2-5; 7 bases align to TRBD2. The CDR3 sequence is 13 residues long. Unmatched junction bases numbered 5, after V lost 4 bases and J lost 5 bases. Germline V CDR1 and CDR2: SGDLS, YYNGEE. Using reference TRBV9 and TRBJ2-5 for the parts outside the CDR3, the full variable domain is DSGVTQTPKHLITATGQRVTLRCSPRSGDLSVYWYQQSLDQGLQFLIQYYNGEERAKGNILERFSAQQFPDLHSELNLSSLELGDSALYFCASSSVGGETQYFGPGTRLLVL.

The V call is TRBV19, the J call TRBJ2-7, with TRBD2 matching over 10 bases. V dropped 5 bases and J dropped 2; count of bases not matched to a gene: 6. This CDR3 has 15 residues. Germline CDR1 is LNHDA and CDR2 is SQIVND (reference sequence). The CDR3 loop is CASSSRTSGAYEQYF. The CDR3 DNA follows: TGTGCCAGTAGTTCCCGGACTAGCGGCGCCTACGAGCAGTACTTC.

This rearrangement joins TRBV28 to TRBJ2-7, with 8 bases matching TRBD1. V shed 6 bases and J 6 bases; nucleotides not matched to a gene: 10. The CDR3 totals 14 residues. The germline CDR1 and CDR2 sequences are MDHEN and SYDVKM. The CDR3 spells CASRSGTGWLEQYF. In DNA, the CDR3 is TGTGCCAGCAGATCCGGGACAGGCTGGCTCGAGCAGTACTTC.

V usage is TRBV27 and J usage is TRBJ1-1; 8 bases line up with TRBD1. The CDR3 length is 15 residues. The junction had 7 bases not matched to a gene; V was cut back by 4 bases and J by 3 bases. CDR1 and CDR2 (germline): MNHEY, SMNVEV (reference sequence). The CDR3, as DNA: TGTGCCAGCAGTTCCTACGGACAGGGATACACTGAAGCTTTCTTT. Amino acid sequence: CASSSYGQGYTEAFF.

V is TRBV23-1 and J is TRBJ1-5, with no clear D. TRBV23-1 is reported as an ORF; its role is uncertain. The CDR3 totals 12 residues. V dropped 4 bases and J dropped 9 bases, with 10 bases sitting between them. The DNA of the CDR3 is TGCGCCAGCAGTCCCAGGTTTGGGCCCCAGCATTTT. Its protein product is CASSPRFGPQHF.

The V call is TRBV11-2, the J call TRBJ2-3; 11 bases fit TRBD2. This CDR3 is 19 amino acids long. Germline V gene lookup returns CDR1 SGHAT and CDR2 FQNNGV. The J segment lost 3 bases and the V segment lost 2 bases, leaving 13 bases of the junction unmatched. The CDR3 sequence is CASSLNSIGTSGATDTQYF. As DNA, the CDR3 is TGTGCCAGCAGCTTAAATAGTATTGGGACTAGCGGAGCTACAGATACGCAGTATTTT.

The chain couples TRBV30 to TRBJ2-1; 11 bases agree with TRBD2. The CDR3 runs 17 residues. The germline V gene encodes CDR1 GTSNPN and CDR2 SVGIG (reference sequence). J gave up 11 bases and V 0 bases, and 15 bases lay outside the gene matches. CDR3 nucleotides: TGTGCCTGGAGTGTCAGGGGGCTAGCGGGAGGTGTTTGGCAGCAGTTCTTC. Its translation: CAWSVRGLAGGVWQQFF.

V gene TRBV21-1 combines with J gene TRBJ2-3; the table calls TRBD2, which could not be checked here. TRBV21-1 is a pseudogene. The CDR3 sequence is 20 residues long. CDR3 region: CASSKGLAGARATSTDTQYF. The DNA for the CDR3 is TGTGCCAGCAGCAAAGGACTAGCGGGAGCCAGAGCCACTAGCACAGATACGCAGTATTTT.

This chain links TRBV6-1 with TRBJ1-1, with D possibly matching TRBD1 (6 bases). The germline CDR1 and CDR2 sequences are MNHNS and SASEGT. This CDR3 is 13 amino acids long. V lost 6 bases to trimming and J lost 2 bases, with 10 bases between them. The DNA of the CDR3 is TGTGCCAGCAGGGCGGGACAAAACACTGAAGCTTTCTTT. Its translation: CASRAGQNTEAFF.